This T cell receptor beta chain is drawn from a study of OX40 agonist ivuxolimab in advanced cancers. Only in-frame clones appear in the TCRdb table, and some are missing; sequencing was by immunoSEQ multiplex PCR. The table records over 65,000 clones, about 86% of them present only once. This clone was counted once. Germline CDR1 and CDR2: SGHNT and YENEEA. V was trimmed by 5 bases and J by 7 bases, leaving 17 bases between them. CDR3 length: 14 residues. The sequence came from an adult with an advanced solid tumor such as melanoma, head and neck, liver or kidney cancer. The chain couples TRBV11-3 to TRBJ2-5; possible D gene TRBD2, 5 bases. The specimen was CD4+ or CD8+ T cells sorted from blood, collected in a trial of the OX40 agonist ivuxolimab. The CDR3 is CASSTDGLDGTQYF. The CDR3, as DNA: TGTGCCAGCAGCACCGACGGACTTGATGGGACCCAGTACTTC.